The 2 T cell receptor beta chains listed next were all sequenced from one sample in a study of somatic mutations in cytotoxic T cells in rheumatoid arthritis. The repertoire was sequenced with immunoSEQ multiplex PCR; TCRdb's copy has only in-frame clones and lacks some. The top ten hold over 13% of the sample, which has tens of thousands of clones, around 86% seen once. Input material: CD8+ T cells sorted from blood. These receptors were taken from an adult with rheumatoid arthritis.

The V call is TRBV5-4, the J call TRBJ1-1, with D perhaps matching TRBD1 (5 bases). Between the trimmed V and J ends, which lost 0 bases and 3 bases, there was a span of 12 bases. The germline gives CDR1 SGHNT, CDR2 YYREEE (reference sequence). The CDR3 sequence is 15 residues long. The CDR3 bases are TGTGCCAGCAGCTTGGGGGGCCGGTGGGACACTGAAGCTTTCTTT. Translation: CASSLGGRWDTEAFF.

This rearrangement joins TRBV18 to TRBJ1-1; D gene ambiguous. Germline V gives CDR1 KGHSH, CDR2 LQKENI. The length of the CDR3 is 12 residues. Trimming stripped 8 bases from V and 3 bases from J, with 10 bases between. CDR3 nucleotide sequence: TGTGCCAGCGCCCCTTCGGACACTGAAGCTTTCTTT. Amino acids: CASAPSDTEAFF. The variable domain in full, with the rest retrieved from reference TRBV18 and TRBJ1-1, is NAGVMQNPRHLVRRRGQEARLRCSPMKGHSHVYWYRQLPEEGLKFMVYLQKENIIDESGMPKERFSAEFPKEGPSILRIQQVVRGDSAAYFCASAPSDTEAFFGQGTRLTVV.